This paragraph covers one TCR beta chain sequence. After removal of 7 bases from V and 4 bases from J, the junction contained 8 bases not matched to a gene. From germline, CDR1 is SQVTM and CDR2 ANQGSEA. CDR3 length: 14 residues. These data are taken from a study of blood T cell repertoires in COVID-19. Overall study: Some COVID-19 samples were acute and others convalescent; all came from the United States, Italy and Spain. PBMCs, B-cell-depleted T cells, or T cells provided the cDNA or gDNA that made up the material.

Assay used: immunoSEQ multiplex PCR; TCRdb lists only in-frame clones, some missing. This table has approximately 350,000 clones, roughly 90% appearing once. The material sequenced was peripheral blood. The rearrangement joins TRBV29-1 to TRBJ2-2; 8 bases align to TRBD1. The TCR comes from a man aged 35 to 55 with acute or convalescent COVID-19. CDR3 bases: TGCAGCGGCGGGGACAGGCCGGGCACCGGGGAGCTGTTTTTT. This gives the protein CSGGDRPGTGELFF.